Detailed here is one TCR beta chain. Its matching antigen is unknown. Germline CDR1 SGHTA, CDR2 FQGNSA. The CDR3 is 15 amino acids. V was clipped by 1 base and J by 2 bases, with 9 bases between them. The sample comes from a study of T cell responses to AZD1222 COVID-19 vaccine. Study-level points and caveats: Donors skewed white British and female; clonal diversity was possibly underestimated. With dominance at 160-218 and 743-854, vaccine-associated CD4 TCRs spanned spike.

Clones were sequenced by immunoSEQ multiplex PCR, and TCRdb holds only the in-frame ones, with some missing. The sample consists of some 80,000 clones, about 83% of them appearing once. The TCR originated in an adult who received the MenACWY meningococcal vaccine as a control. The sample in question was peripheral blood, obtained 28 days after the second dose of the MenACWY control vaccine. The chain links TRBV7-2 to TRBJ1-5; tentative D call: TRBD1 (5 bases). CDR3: CASSLVGGGNQPQHF. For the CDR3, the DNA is TGTGCCAGCAGCTTAGTCGGAGGGGGCAATCAGCCCCAGCATTTT.